One sample yielded the 25 T cell receptor beta chains listed below, sequenced in a study of shared clonotypes between healthy human individuals (dated by TCRdb to 2020 to 2022). The library came from the immunoSEQ multiplex PCR assay. Entries here come from immuneACCESS through TCRdb and include only in-frame sequences with V and J called. Some clones fail to appear in such tables; in the studies checked, an unresolved V gene covers under half of the shortfall, and the cause of the remainder is unknown. This sample has 1 million to 1.2 million clones in its table, and 77% of those were observed once. In total, the top ten clones hold approximately 0.9% of the sample. The sample consisted of memory CD4+ T cells from PBMCs. Sample cell subset or site, as interpreted from the label and publication: CD45RA-negative fraction. All receptors come from a man between 18 and 29 years old in good health. Some clones in this sample may be carry-over from other donors' samples.

The chain joins TRBV7-2 to TRBJ2-1; 7 bases are a match to TRBD2. Germline-derived CDR1 and CDR2 are SGHTA and FQGNSA. The CDR3 contains 15 residues. The V gene end was trimmed by 0 bases and the J gene end by 2 bases; junction bases not matched to a gene: 1. The CDR3 nucleotides read TGTGCCAGCAGCTTAGCCGGGACTACCTACAATGAGCAGTTCTTC. It is translated as CASSLAGTTYNEQFF.

A single count supports this clone. The chain carries TRBV18 and TRBJ1-5, with D maybe TRBD1 (6 bases). This CDR3 is built from 14 residues. Germline V gives CDR1 KGHSH, CDR2 LQKENI. Trimming stripped 5 bases from V and 1 base from J, with 9 bases between. Here the CDR3 reads CASSDRLSNQPQHF. CDR3 DNA: TGTGCCAGCTCAGACAGGCTGAGCAATCAGCCCCAGCATTTT. Full variable domain (remainder filled in from reference TRBV18 and TRBJ1-5): NAGVMQNPRHLVRRRGQEARLRCSPMKGHSHVYWYRQLPEEGLKFMVYLQKENIIDESGMPKERFSAEFPKEGPSILRIQQVVRGDSAAYFCASSDRLSNQPQHFGDGTRLSIL.

This clone was observed at least ten times. This chain uses TRBV5-1 with TRBJ2-3, with 11 bases fitting TRBD2. This CDR3 has 17 residues. V dropped 4 bases and J dropped 3; count of bases not matched to a gene: 10. CDR1 and CDR2 (germline): SGHRS, YFSETQ. CDR3 in DNA: TGCGCCAGCAGCCCGGACCCCCTAGCGGGAGGTACAGATACGCAGTATTTT. Translated: CASSPDPLAGGTDTQYF.

The chain is built from TRBV29-1 and TRBJ1-2; D is possibly TRBD1 (6 bases). This CDR3 is 11 amino acids long. Looked up from germline, CDR1 is SQVTM and CDR2 is ANQGSEA. Trimming pared 7 bases from V and 6 bases from J, leaving 12 bases between. CDR3 sequence reads: CSAGGLDGYTF. CDR3 DNA: TGCAGCGCCGGGGGGCTTGATGGCTACACCTTC.

This clone was seen only once. The V and J genes are TRBV27 and TRBJ1-5; tentative D call: TRBD1 (6 bases). The CDR3 is 18 residues long. V lost 4 bases to trimming and J lost 2 bases, with 21 bases between them. Germline V lookup: CDR1 MNHEY, CDR2 SMNVEV (reference sequence). The CDR3 DNA follows: TGTGCCAGCAGTTCGACCCCTCAGGGCTCAGGGGGCAATCAGCCCCAGCATTTT. Amino acids: CASSSTPQGSGGNQPQHF.

This chain connects TRBV28 to TRBJ2-5; no definite D call. Germline CDR1 MDHEN, CDR2 SYDVKM. The ends were cut back, 1 base at V and 4 bases at J, with 13 bases in the middle. The CDR3 is 15 amino acids. Here the CDR3 reads CASSLLRAIVETQYF. In DNA form, the CDR3 reads TGTGCCAGCAGTTTATTAAGAGCGATCGTAGAGACCCAGTACTTC. The full variable domain, with the rest looked up from reference TRBV28 and TRBJ2-5, is DVKVTQSSRYLVKRTGEKVFLECVQDMDHENMFWYRQDPGLGLRLIYFSYDVKMKEKGDIPEGYSVSREKKERFSLILESASTNQTSMYLCASSLLRAIVETQYFGPGTRLLVL.

The rearrangement uses TRBV7-9 and TRBJ1-2; the D is unclear. The CDR3 contains 13 residues. The V and J ends lost 5 bases and 7 bases respectively, with 14 bases between them. The V gene's germline CDR1 is SEHNR and CDR2 FQNEAQ (reference sequence). The CDR3 sequence: CASSPDAPSGYTF. CDR3 coding DNA: TGTGCCAGCAGCCCGGACGCTCCTAGTGGCTACACCTTC.

V and J are TRBV18 and TRBJ1-4; a weak D match, TRBD1 (5 bases). The CDR3 runs to 14 residues. V lost 2 bases and J lost 5, with 9 bases in between. Looked up from germline, CDR1 is KGHSH and CDR2 is LQKENI. CDR3 sequence reads: CASSPRDLNEKLFF. CDR3 DNA sequence: TGTGCCAGCTCACCAAGGGACCTGAATGAAAAACTGTTTTTT.

The V gene is TRBV6-1, the J gene TRBJ1-1; no reliable D call. CDR3 size: 13 residues. V was cut by 6 bases and J by 7 bases, with 15 bases left in between. Looked up from germline, CDR1 is MNHNS and CDR2 is SASEGT. Here the CDR3 DNA reads TGTGCCAGCAGGCCTGACAAGGCTTATGAAGCTTTCTTT. Translated, it gives CASRPDKAYEAFF.

The J gene is TRBJ1-1, the V gene TRBV6-4; D may be TRBD1 (5 bases). CDR1 MRHNA and CDR2 SNTAGT come from the germline V gene. The V and J ends lost 4 bases and 4 bases respectively, with 10 bases between them. CDR3 length: 13 residues. The CDR3 loop is CASSVNQGTEAFF. CDR3 DNA: TGTGCCAGCAGTGTTAACCAGGGCACTGAAGCTTTCTTT.

In regard to this clone: A much larger clone sits a single nucleotide away, making a read error possible. The sample has other DNA sequences that encode this CDR3 too. V gene TRBV28 combines with J gene TRBJ1-2, with D possibly TRBD1 on 6 matching bases. V shed 5 bases and J shed 3 bases, with 22 bases lying between them. CDR1 and CDR2 from the germline V gene are MDHEN and SYDVKM. This CDR3 region has 17 residues. CDR3 in DNA: TGTGCCAGCAGTCGCCCCGGTACGACAGGTGCCCACTATGGCTACACCTTC. Its protein is CASSRPGTTGAHYGYTF.

The chain joins TRBV28 to TRBJ2-2, with TRBD1 as a possible D gene (6 bases). The CDR3 extends over 15 amino acids. CDR1 and CDR2 from the germline V gene are MDHEN and SYDVKM. CDR3 coding DNA: TGTGCTGCCGGCCCGGGACACAAGAACACCGGGGAGCTGTTTTTT. This codes for CAAGPGHKNTGELFF.

This chain connects TRBV30 to TRBJ1-6, with unresolved D. This CDR3 spans 14 amino acids. The V end was cut by 2 bases, the J end by 10 bases, with 15 bases between. Germline values: CDR1 GTSNPN, CDR2 SVGIG (reference sequence). The CDR3 sequence is CAWSLTASGSPLHF. For the CDR3, the DNA is TGTGCCTGGAGTCTGACTGCCTCGGGGTCACCCCTCCACTTT.

The chain uses TRBV29-1 and TRBJ2-1, with D tentatively TRBD2 (5 bases). Germline V gene sequence: CDR1 SQVTM, CDR2 ANQGSEA. The CDR3 loop spans 13 amino acids. The CDR3: CIVKAARYNEQFF. Written as DNA, the CDR3 is TGCATCGTGAAAGCGGCCCGGTACAATGAGCAGTTCTTC.

The rearrangement joins TRBV9 to TRBJ1-1, with 9 bases fitting TRBD1. CDR3 size: 18 residues. V dropped 4 bases and J dropped 5; count of bases not matched to a gene: 18. CDR1 SGDLS and CDR2 YYNGEE come from the germline V gene. The DNA for the CDR3 is TGTGCCAGCAGCACAGAGCCCGACAGGGGGGATATTAGAACTGAAGCTTTCTTT. As protein: CASSTEPDRGDIRTEAFF.

The CDR3 loop is CAWSSGFTEAFF. For the CDR3, the DNA is TGTGCCTGGAGTTCGGGTTTCACTGAAGCTTTCTTT. The rearrangement joins TRBV30 to TRBJ1-1; the D is unclear. V was clipped by 2 bases and J by 4 bases, with 8 bases between them. The CDR3 has 12 residues. From germline, CDR1 is GTSNPN and CDR2 SVGIG (reference sequence).

The J gene is TRBJ2-7, the V gene TRBV28; 7 bases are a match to TRBD1. The CDR3 has 15 residues. Germline CDR1 is MDHEN and CDR2 is SYDVKM. V dropped 6 bases and J dropped 0; count of bases not matched to a gene: 8. In DNA, the CDR3 is TGTGCCAGCAGACCCCCGGGACAGCACTCCTACGAGCAGTACTTC. Its protein product is CASRPPGQHSYEQYF. Full variable domain (remainder filled in from reference TRBV28 and TRBJ2-7): DVKVTQSSRYLVKRTGEKVFLECVQDMDHENMFWYRQDPGLGLRLIYFSYDVKMKEKGDIPEGYSVSREKKERFSLILESASTNQTSMYLCASRPPGQHSYEQYFGPGTRLTVT.

The chain employs TRBV4-1 and TRBJ2-5; D assignment may be TRBD1 or TRBD2 (5 bases each). The closer fit of TRBJ2-7 to the DNA end suggests the J call may be wrong. The germline gives CDR1 MGHRA, CDR2 YSYEKL. This CDR3 contains 16 residues. CDR3 DNA: TGCGCCAGCAGCCAAGACTCAAGGACGCAGAGGGGCGAGCAGTACTTC. The encoded protein is CASSQDSRTQRGEQYF.

This chain links TRBV7-9 with TRBJ2-5; the D gene is possibly TRBD2 (6 bases). Germline V CDR1 and CDR2: SEHNR, FQNEAQ (reference sequence). The V end lost 3 bases, the J end lost 6 bases, and 11 bases lay between the germline ends. The CDR3 spans 13 residues. The CDR3 nucleotides are TGTGCCAGCAGCTTCGCGGGGACGAAGACCCAGTACTTC. Protein product: CASSFAGTKTQYF.

The chain uses TRBV7-2 and TRBJ2-2; no firm D call. V lost 2 bases to trimming and J lost 0 bases, with 10 bases between them. From germline, CDR1 is SGHTA and CDR2 FQGNSA. The CDR3 contains 16 residues. The CDR3 loop reads CASSLSGRSNTGELFF. The CDR3 DNA reads TGTGCCAGCAGCTTATCCGGCCGTTCGAACACCGGGGAGCTGTTTTTT.

J is TRBJ1-3 and V is TRBV19; D ambiguous. CDR3 size: 12 residues. V was shortened by 4 bases and J by 8 bases, with 9 bases between the two germline ends. Germline CDR1 LNHDA, CDR2 SQIVND (reference sequence). The CDR3 is CASSTRLDTIYF. CDR3 sequence (DNA): TGTGCCAGTAGTACAAGGTTGGACACCATATATTTT.

A few counts support this clone. Lacking the conserved final phenylalanine or tryptophan, this CDR3 likely reflects a read error. The limits of the CDR3 on the DNA are not certain, so only TCRdb's listed CDR3 is given. The CDR3 here is CASSLYSPGLA. The chain has TRBV27 and TRBJ1-1; whether TRBD1, the table's D call, matches the DNA was not checked. Ends included, the CDR3 has 11 residues. CDR1 and CDR2 (germline): MNHEY, SMNVEV (reference sequence).

The rearrangement links TRBV2 to TRBJ2-7; either TRBD1 or TRBD2 may supply D (5 bases each). Trimming took off 6 bases at V and 2 bases at J, with 14 bases between the two ends. This CDR3 has 14 amino acids. Germline CDR1 is SNHLY and CDR2 is FYNNEI. CDR3 nucleotides: TGTGCCAGCAGCGTCGGGACGCAACCCTACGAGCAGTACTTC. Its protein product is CASSVGTQPYEQYF.

The V call is TRBV6-4, the J call TRBJ1-5; D ambiguous. Trimming shortened V by 6 bases and J by 0 bases, and 12 bases separated the two germline ends. This CDR3 has 15 residues. Germline CDR1 is MRHNA and CDR2 is SNTAGT. The CDR3 nucleotides read TGTGCCAGCAGATACTACACCTTTAGCAATCAGCCCCAGCATTTT. It yields the protein CASRYYTFSNQPQHF.

The V call is TRBV6-1, the J call TRBJ2-5; TRBD2 agrees at 9 bases. The V and J ends lost 3 bases and 7 bases, in that order; junction bases with no gene match: 9. Germline-derived CDR1 and CDR2 are MNHNS and SASEGT. The CDR3 runs to 15 residues. Here the CDR3 DNA reads TGTGCCAGCAGTGATCCTCGCGGGAGGGTTGGGACCCAGTACTTC. It codes for CASSDPRGRVGTQYF.